This T cell receptor beta chain was profiled in a study of persistence of HIV-infected CD4 T cells. Lysates of CMV-infected fibroblasts at around 10 ug/mL stimulated these cells. Memory cells lacking CD40L and CD69 with high CD45RO were sorted. Suppressive ART was started during chronic HIV-1 infection in these adults. Donors had CD4+ T cell counts above 400 cells/uL and were CMV-seropositive. Overall study results and limits: TCRbeta richness was lower in CMV- and Gag-responding cells than in anti-CD3/anti-CD28-responding cells. Rare CMV-responding cells carrying HIV-1 proviruses were not analyzed separately for TCR.

Sequencing used immunoSEQ version 4 in survey mode. Libraries were prepared by immunoSEQ multiplex PCR; TCRdb keeps only in-frame clonotypes and omits some of them. The sample lists about 30,000 clones, about four fifths occurring once. This clone was counted a few times. Its antigen is not identified. The CDR3 consists of 15 residues. The V gene's germline CDR1 is SGDLS and CDR2 YYNGEE. Trimming took off 3 bases at V and 0 bases at J, with 11 bases between the two ends. The chain combines TRBV9 with TRBJ2-3; possibly TRBD1 for D (5 bases). The specimen was CD4+ T cells sorted from PBMCs after roughly 20-hour stimulation, collected from a patient who received antiretroviral therapy. The clonotype was recovered from an adult man with HIV who was CMV-seropositive. The CDR3 loop is CASSATAPSTDTQYF. The CDR3 nucleotides are TGTGCCAGCAGCGCGACAGCTCCTAGCACAGATACGCAGTATTTT. The complete variable domain, with remaining parts taken from reference TRBV9 and TRBJ2-3, reads DSGVTQTPKHLITATGQRVTLRCSPRSGDLSVYWYQQSLDQGLQFLIQYYNGEERAKGNILERFSAQQFPDLHSELNLSSLELGDSALYFCASSATAPSTDTQYFGPGTRLTVL.